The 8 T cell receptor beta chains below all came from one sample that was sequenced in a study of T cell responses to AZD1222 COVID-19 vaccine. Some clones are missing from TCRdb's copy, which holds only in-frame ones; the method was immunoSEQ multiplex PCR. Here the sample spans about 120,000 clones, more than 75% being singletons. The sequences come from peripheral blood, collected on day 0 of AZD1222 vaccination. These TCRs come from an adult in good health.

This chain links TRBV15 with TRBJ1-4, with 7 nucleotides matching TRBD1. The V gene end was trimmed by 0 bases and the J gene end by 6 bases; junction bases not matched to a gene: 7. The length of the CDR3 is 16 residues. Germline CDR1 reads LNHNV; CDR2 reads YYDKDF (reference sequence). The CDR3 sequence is CATSRDLAGGDEKLFF. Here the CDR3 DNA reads TGTGCCACCAGCAGAGATCTCGCAGGGGGGGATGAAAAACTGTTTTTT.

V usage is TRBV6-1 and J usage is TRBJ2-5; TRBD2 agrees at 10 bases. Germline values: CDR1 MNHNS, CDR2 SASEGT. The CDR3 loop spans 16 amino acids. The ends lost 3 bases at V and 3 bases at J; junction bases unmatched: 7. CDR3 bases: TGTGCCAGCAGTGACACCTTTAGCGGGGGGAAAGAGACCCAGTACTTC. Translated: CASSDTFSGGKETQYF.

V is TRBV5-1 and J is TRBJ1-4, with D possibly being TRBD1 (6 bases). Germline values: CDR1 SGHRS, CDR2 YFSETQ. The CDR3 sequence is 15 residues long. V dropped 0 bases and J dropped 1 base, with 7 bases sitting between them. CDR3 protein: CASSLGGLTNEKLFF. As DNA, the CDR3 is TGCGCCAGCAGCTTGGGGGGGCTAACTAATGAAAAACTGTTTTTT.

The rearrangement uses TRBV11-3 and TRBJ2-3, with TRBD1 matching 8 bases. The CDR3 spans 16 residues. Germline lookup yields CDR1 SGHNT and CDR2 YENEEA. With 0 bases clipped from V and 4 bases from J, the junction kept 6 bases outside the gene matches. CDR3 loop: CASSLEGPGGADTQYF. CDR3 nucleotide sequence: TGTGCCAGCAGCTTAGAGGGGCCAGGGGGCGCAGATACGCAGTATTTT.

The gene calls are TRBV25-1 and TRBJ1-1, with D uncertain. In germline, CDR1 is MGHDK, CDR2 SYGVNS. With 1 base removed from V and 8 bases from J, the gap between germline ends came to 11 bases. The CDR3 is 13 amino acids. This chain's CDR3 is CASSELGYNEAFF. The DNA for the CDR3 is TGTGCCAGCAGTGAATTAGGGTACAACGAAGCTTTCTTT.

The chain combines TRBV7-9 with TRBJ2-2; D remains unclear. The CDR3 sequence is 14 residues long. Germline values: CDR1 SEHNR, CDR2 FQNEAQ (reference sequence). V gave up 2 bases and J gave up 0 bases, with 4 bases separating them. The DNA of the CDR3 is TGTGCCAGCAGCTTAACTTCGAACACCGGGGAGCTGTTTTTT. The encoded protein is CASSLTSNTGELFF.

CDR3 loop: CASSPKRALPWQAFF. The DNA for the CDR3 is TGTGCCAGCAGCCCGAAAAGGGCCCTACCGTGGCAGGCTTTCTTT. This chain uses TRBV5-8 with TRBJ1-1; D is undetermined. CDR3 length: 15 residues. CDR1 is SGHTS and CDR2 is YDEGEE in the germline V gene. The germline V and J ends were trimmed by 4 bases and 11 bases, with 24 bases remaining between them.

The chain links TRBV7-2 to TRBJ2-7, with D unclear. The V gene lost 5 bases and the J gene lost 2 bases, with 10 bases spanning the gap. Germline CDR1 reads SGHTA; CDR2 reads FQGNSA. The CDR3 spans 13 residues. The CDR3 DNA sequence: TGTGCCAGCAGCCCCTATACCCCCTACGAGCAGTACTTC. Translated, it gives CASSPYTPYEQYF. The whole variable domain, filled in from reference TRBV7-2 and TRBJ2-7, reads GAGVSQSPSNKVTEKGKDVELRCDPISGHTALYWYRQSLGQGLEFLIYFQGNSAPDKSGLPSDRFSAERTGGSVSTLTIQRTQQEDSAVYLCASSPYTPYEQYFGPGTRLTVT.